Reported below is one TCR beta chain. Sequencing templates came from extracted RNA that was reverse transcribed into cDNA. This table comes from immunoSEQ multiplex PCR, and its TCRdb copy is limited to in-frame clones, with some not included. The sample carries 120,000 to 150,000 clones, less than 65% recorded once. The sample comes from a study of CD8+ T cells in alopecia areata. The CDR3 extends over 14 amino acids. Germline CDR1 reads MNHEY; CDR2 reads SVGAGI. Between the trimmed V and J ends, which lost 5 bases and 2 bases, there was a span of 12 bases. The receptor was derived from a human donor in good health. V usage is TRBV6-5 and J usage is TRBJ2-5; TRBD1 is a possible D gene (5 bases). The specimen sequenced was CD8+ T cells sorted from blood. The CDR3 sequence is CASSNSGWQETQYF. Here the CDR3 DNA reads TGTGCCAGCAGTAATTCAGGGTGGCAAGAGACCCAGTACTTC.